The sequence of this T cell receptor (beta chain) was determined in a study of blood T cell repertoires in COVID-19. Study context: Both acute and convalescent COVID-19 samples were obtained from the United States, Italy and Spain. T cells, B-cell-depleted T cells, or PBMCs supplied cDNA or gDNA.

Data came from immunoSEQ multiplex PCR; TCRdb stores just in-frame clones and leaves some out. The repertoire holds 250,000 to 300,000 clones, with around 90% as singletons. The CDR3 spans 12 residues. V was trimmed by 2 bases and J by 4 bases, leaving 5 bases between them. Germline CDR1 reads SGHVS; CDR2 reads FQNEAQ. The chain is built from TRBV7-8 and TRBJ1-2, with D hard to call. The sample comprised peripheral blood. The sequence was obtained from a woman aged 30 to 39 with acute or convalescent COVID-19. CDR3 sequence (DNA): TGTGCCAGCAGCTTAATCAGCTATGGCTACACCTTC. It codes for CASSLISYGYTF.